The TCR beta chain described here comes from a study of human CD8 memory T cell subsets (dated by TCRdb to 2018 to 2021). For the wider study: To assess how stem-like (TSTEM), progenitor exhausted-like (TPEX) and effector memory CD8+ T cell subsets are clonally related, the TCRbeta repertoires of these three subsets were compared. Five to seven donors each provided TSTEM, TPEX and effector memory subsets, from which TCRbeta repertoires were obtained. The research as a whole found: Based on Chao1 estimates, TSTEM subsets appeared to have greater repertoire diversity than TPEX subsets, which could potentially reflect a broader range of specificities. TSTEM and TPEX subsets showed similarly high normalized Shannon-Wiener diversity, whereas effector memory subsets were comparatively less diverse. Only TCRbeta chains were sequenced, and repertoire comparisons rested on six donors tested with paired t-tests and Bonferroni correction. The stem-like TSTEM and TPEX subsets each shared clonotypes with effector memory cells, but the TSTEM and TPEX repertoires had minimal overlap with each other, suggesting distinct antigen spectra.

With respect to this clonotype: Its cognate antigen has yet to be identified.

Sequencing was performed on a NextSeq 550. A Human TCR Profiling Kit was used to prepare UMI-labeled 5' RACE TCRbeta libraries. Every TCRbeta library was prepared in parallel with an identical number of PCR cycles. Per the source publication's procedure: Between roughly 3,000 and 18,000 functional CDR3beta clonotypes were contained in each TCRbeta library. UMI extraction and consensus assembly used MIGEC 1.2.9, requiring at least three reads per UMI. MiXCR 3.0.3 was used to extract the in-frame CDR3beta repertoires. Diversity metrics were computed in VDJtools 1.2.1 after downsampling each sample to 42,000 randomly selected UMIs. For each sample pair, the repertoire overlap metrics D, R and F2 were calculated in VDJtools using the top 3,000 clones. TCRdb reprocessed the public reads and reports one entry per CDR3 protein sequence, without DNA. The V and J calls come from TCRdb's annotation, not from the publication. This sample's records show around 6,800 distinct CDR3 sequences. About 23% of the sample is held by the ten biggest clonotypes.

CCR7+ PD-1+ TIGIT+ early differentiated memory cells with dysfunctional, exhausted-like traits were defined as progenitor exhausted-like memory CD8+ T cells (TPEX). Peripheral blood mononuclear cells were isolated from healthy donor buffy coats by density gradient separation. In the study, negative magnetic separation with EasySep or MojoSort CD8+ T cell isolation kits was used to enrich total CD8+ T cells. For each subset, total RNA was extracted using an RNeasy Mini Kit from duplicate vials of some 150,000 sorted CD8+ T cells. The PBMCs were used either fresh or after being cryopreserved in fetal bovine serum with around 9.3% DMSO. CD8+ T cell subsets were sorted to purity by fluorescence-activated cell sorting on a FACSAria III. Measured from the cysteine to the phenylalanine, the CDR3 is 14 residues long. No DNA has been recorded. As encoded in the germline V gene, CDR1 is SGHDN while CDR2 is FVKESK.

The specimen was CD8+ T cells from PBMCs. The clonotype comes from a human donor in good health. The chain links TRBV14 with TRBJ2-7; checking the TCRdb D call of TRBD2 is not possible without DNA. The CDR3 in this case is CASSQGLAGDEQYF.